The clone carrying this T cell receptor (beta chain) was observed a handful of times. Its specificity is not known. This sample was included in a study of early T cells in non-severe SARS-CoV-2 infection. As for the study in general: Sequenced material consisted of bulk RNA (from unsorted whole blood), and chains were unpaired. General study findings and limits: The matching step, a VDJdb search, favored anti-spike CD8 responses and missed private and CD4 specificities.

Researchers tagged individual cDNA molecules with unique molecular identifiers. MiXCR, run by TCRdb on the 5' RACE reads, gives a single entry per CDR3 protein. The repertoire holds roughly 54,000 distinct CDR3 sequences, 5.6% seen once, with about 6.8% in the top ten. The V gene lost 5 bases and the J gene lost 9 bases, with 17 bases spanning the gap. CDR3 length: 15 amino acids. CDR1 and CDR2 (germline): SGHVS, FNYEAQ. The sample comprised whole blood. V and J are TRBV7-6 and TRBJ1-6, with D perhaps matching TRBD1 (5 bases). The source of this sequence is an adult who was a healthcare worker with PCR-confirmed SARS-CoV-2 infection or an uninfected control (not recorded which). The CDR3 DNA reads TGTGCCAGCAGCGTTCTTGCGACAGTAGGTTCACCCCTCCACTTT. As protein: CASSVLATVGSPLHF.